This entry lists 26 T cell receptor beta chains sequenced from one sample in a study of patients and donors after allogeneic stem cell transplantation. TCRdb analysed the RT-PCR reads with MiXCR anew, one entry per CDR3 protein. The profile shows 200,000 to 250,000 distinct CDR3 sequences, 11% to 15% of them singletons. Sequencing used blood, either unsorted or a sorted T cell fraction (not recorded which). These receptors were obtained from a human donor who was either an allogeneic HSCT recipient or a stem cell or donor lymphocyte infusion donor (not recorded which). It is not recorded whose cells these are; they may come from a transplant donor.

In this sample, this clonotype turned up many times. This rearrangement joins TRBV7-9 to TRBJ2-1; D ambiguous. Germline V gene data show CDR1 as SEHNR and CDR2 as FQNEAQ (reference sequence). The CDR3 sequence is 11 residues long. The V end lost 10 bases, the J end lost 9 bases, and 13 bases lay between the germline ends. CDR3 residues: CANPVQTEQFF. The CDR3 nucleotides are TGTGCCAACCCGGTCCAAACTGAGCAGTTCTTC.

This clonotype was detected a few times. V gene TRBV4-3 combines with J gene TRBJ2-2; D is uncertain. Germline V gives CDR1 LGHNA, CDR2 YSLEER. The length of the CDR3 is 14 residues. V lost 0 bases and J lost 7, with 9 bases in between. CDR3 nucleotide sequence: TGCGCCAGCAGCCAAGATGTGGGTGGCGGGGAGCTGTTTTTT. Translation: CASSQDVGGGELFF.

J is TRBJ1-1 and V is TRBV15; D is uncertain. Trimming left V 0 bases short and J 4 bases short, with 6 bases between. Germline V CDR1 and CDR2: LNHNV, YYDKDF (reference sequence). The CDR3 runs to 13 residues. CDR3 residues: CATSRDRTTEAFF. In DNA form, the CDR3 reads TGTGCCACCAGCAGAGATAGGACCACTGAAGCTTTCTTT.

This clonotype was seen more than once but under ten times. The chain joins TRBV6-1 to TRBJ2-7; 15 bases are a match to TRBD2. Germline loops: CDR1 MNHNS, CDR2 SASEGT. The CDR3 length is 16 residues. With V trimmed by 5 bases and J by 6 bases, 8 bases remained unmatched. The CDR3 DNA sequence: TGTGCCAGCAGTCACCGGACTAGCGGGGGGGCGAGCGAGCAGTACTTC. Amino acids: CASSHRTSGGASEQYF.

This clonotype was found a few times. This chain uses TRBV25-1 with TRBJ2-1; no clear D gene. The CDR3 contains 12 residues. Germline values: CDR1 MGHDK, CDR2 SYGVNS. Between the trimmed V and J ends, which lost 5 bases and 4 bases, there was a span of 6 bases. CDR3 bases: TGTGCCAGCAGTCCCAGGTACAATGAGCAGTTCTTC. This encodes CASSPRYNEQFF.

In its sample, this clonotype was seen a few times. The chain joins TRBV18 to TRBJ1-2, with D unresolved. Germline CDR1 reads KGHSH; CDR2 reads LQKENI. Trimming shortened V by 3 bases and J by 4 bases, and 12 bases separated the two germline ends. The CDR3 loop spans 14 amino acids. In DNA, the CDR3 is TGTGCCAGCTCACCTTCGGGCGATATCTATGGCTACACCTTC. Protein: CASSPSGDIYGYTF. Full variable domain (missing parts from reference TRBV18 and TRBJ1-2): NAGVMQNPRHLVRRRGQEARLRCSPMKGHSHVYWYRQLPEEGLKFMVYLQKENIIDESGMPKERFSAEFPKEGPSILRIQQVVRGDSAAYFCASSPSGDIYGYTFGSGTRLTVV.

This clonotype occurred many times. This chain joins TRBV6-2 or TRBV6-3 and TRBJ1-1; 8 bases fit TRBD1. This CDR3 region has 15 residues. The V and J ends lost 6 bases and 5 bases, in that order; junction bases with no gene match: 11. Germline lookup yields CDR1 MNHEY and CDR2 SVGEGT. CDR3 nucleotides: TGTGCCAGCAGCCCATTTGGACAGGGCCGGACTGAAGCTTTCTTT. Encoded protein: CASSPFGQGRTEAFF.

The CDR3 is CASSWGTSSYEQYF. Here the CDR3 DNA reads TGCGCCAGCAGTTGGGGGACTAGCTCCTACGAGCAGTACTTC. The gene calls are TRBV5-1 and TRBJ2-7; TRBD2 agrees at 8 bases. The CDR3 loop spans 14 amino acids. Germline values: CDR1 SGHRS, CDR2 YFSETQ. V shed 5 bases, J shed 0 bases, and the junction held 4 bases outside the gene matches. Combining the CDR3 with reference TRBV5-1 and TRBJ2-7 gives the whole variable domain KAGVTQTPRYLIKTRGQQVTLSCSPISGHRSVSWYQQTPGQGLQFLFEYFSETQRNKGNFPGRFSGRQFSNSRSEMNVSTLELGDSALYLCASSWGTSSYEQYFGPGTRLTVT.

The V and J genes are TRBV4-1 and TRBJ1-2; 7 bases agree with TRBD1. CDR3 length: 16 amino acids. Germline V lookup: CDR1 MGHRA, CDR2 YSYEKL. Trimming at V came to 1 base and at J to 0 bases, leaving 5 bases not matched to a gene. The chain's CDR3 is CASSQGEGTANYGYTF. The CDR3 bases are TGCGCCAGCAGCCAAGGGGAAGGGACAGCTAACTATGGCTACACCTTC.

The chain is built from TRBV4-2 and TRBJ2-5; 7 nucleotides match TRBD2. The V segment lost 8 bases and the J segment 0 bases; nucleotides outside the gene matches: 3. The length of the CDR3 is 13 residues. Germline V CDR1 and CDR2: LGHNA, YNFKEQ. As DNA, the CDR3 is TGTGCCAGCGCGCGGGGGAACCAAGAGACCCAGTACTTC. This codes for CASARGNQETQYF.

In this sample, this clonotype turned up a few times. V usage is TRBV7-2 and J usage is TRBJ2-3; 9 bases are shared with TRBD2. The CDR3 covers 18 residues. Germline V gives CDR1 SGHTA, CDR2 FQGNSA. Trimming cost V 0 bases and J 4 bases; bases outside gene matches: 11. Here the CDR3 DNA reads TGTGCCAGCAGCTTAGCGCCTGGCGGGGGGGCTTTGGCAGATACGCAGTATTTT. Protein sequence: CASSLAPGGGALADTQYF.

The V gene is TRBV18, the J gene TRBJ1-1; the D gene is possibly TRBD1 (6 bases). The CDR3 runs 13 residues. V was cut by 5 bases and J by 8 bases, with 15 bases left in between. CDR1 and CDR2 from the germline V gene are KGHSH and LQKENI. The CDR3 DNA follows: TGTGCCAGCTCATCACAGGGTTGGGAGGAAGCTTTCTTT. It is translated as CASSSQGWEEAFF.

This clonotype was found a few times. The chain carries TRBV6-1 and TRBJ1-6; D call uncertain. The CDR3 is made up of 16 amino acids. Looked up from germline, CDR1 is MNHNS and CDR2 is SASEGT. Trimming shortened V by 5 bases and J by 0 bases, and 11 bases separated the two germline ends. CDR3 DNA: TGTGCCAGCAGTAGACGTTGGACCTCCTATAATTCACCCCTCCACTTT. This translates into CASSRRWTSYNSPLHF.

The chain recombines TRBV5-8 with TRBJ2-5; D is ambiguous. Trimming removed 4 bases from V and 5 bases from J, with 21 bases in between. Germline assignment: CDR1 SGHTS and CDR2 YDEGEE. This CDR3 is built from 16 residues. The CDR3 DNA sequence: TGTGCCAGCAGCGCACCGGTGGCCTCCGCGAGGGAGACCCAGTACTTC. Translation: CASSAPVASARETQYF.

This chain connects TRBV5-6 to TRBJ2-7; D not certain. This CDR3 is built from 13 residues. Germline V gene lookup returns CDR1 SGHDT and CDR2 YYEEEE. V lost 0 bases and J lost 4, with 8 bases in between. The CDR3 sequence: CASSLVAAYEQYF. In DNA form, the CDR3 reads TGTGCCAGCAGCTTGGTGGCCGCTTACGAGCAGTACTTC.

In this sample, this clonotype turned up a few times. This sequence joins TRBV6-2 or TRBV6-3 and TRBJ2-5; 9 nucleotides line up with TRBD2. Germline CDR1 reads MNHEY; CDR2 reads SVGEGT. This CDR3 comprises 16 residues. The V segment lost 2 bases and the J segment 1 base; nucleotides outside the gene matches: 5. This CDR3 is CASSYTLAGFQETQYF. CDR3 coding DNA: TGTGCCAGCAGTTACACACTAGCGGGTTTCCAAGAGACCCAGTACTTC.

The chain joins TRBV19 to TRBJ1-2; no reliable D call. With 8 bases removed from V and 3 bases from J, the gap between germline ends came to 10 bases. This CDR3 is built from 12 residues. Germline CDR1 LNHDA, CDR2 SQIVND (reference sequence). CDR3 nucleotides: TGTGCCAGTCGTAAGGGAGACTATGGCTACACCTTC. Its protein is CASRKGDYGYTF.

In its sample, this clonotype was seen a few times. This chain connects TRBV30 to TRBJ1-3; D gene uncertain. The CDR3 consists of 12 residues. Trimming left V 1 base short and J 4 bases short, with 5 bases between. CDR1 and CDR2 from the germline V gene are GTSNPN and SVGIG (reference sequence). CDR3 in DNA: TGTGCCTGGAGTGCCCAGGGAAACACCATATATTTT. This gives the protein CAWSAQGNTIYF.

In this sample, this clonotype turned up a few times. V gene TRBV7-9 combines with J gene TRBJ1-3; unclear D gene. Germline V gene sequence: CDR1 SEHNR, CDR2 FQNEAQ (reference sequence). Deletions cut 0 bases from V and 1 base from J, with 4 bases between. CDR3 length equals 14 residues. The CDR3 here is CASSLASSGNTIYF. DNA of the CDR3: TGTGCCAGCAGCTTAGCAAGTTCTGGAAACACCATATATTTT.

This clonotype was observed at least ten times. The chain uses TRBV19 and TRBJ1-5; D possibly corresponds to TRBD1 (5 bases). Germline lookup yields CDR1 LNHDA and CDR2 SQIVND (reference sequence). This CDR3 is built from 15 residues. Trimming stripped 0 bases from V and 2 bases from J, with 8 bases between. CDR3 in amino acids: CASSIEGHGNQPQHF. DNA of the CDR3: TGTGCCAGTAGTATAGAGGGGCACGGCAATCAGCCCCAGCATTTT.

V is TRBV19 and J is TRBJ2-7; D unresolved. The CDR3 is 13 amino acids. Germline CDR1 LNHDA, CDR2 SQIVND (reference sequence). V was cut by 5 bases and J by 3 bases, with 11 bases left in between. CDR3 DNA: TGTGCCAGTAGTTTCGACCTCTACTACGAGCAGTACTTC. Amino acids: CASSFDLYYEQYF.

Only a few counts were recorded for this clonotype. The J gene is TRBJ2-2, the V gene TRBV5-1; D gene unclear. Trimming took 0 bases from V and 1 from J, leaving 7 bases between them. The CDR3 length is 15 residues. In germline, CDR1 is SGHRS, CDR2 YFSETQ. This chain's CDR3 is CASSLALGNTGELFF. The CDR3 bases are TGCGCCAGCAGCTTGGCCCTGGGGAACACCGGGGAGCTGTTTTTT.

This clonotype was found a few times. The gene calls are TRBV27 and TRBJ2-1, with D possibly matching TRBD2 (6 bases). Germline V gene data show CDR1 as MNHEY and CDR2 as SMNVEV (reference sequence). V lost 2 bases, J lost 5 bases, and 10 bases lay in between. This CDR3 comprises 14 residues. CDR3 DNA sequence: TGTGCCAGCAGTTTACGGGACTTACACAATGAGCAGTTCTTC. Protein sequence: CASSLRDLHNEQFF.

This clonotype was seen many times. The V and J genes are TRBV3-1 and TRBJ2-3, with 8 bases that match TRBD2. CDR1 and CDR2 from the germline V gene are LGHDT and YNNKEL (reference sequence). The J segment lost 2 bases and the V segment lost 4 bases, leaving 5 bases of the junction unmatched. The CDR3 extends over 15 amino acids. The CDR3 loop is CASSLGLADTDTQYF. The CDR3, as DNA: TGTGCCAGCAGCCTCGGACTAGCAGACACAGATACGCAGTATTTT.

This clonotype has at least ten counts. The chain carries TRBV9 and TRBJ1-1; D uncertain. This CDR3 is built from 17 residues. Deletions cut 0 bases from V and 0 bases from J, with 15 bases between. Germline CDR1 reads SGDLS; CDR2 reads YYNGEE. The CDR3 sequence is CASSVGSTGNMNTEAFF. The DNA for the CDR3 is TGTGCCAGCAGCGTAGGGTCAACCGGGAACATGAACACTGAAGCTTTCTTT.

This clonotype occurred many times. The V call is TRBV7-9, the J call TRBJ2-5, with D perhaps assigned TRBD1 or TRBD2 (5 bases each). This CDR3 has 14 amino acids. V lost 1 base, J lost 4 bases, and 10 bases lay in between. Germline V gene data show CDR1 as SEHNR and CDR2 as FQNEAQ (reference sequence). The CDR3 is CASSLVEGIETQYF. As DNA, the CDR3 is TGTGCCAGCAGCTTAGTAGAGGGGATAGAGACCCAGTACTTC.